This entry is about one TCR beta chain. This receptor's antigen is unknown. The record has no base qualities; no much larger clone is one base away. These data belong to a study of blood T cell repertoires in COVID-19 (dated by TCRdb to about 2020). At the level of the whole study: Collaborator samples came from the United States, Italy and Spain and covered acute and convalescent phases of COVID-19. The samples were drawn from two sources: the first 160 participants of the ongoing ImmuneRACE study, and 1,200 or so subjects contributed by 6 global collaborators. A de-identified subject ID, COVID-19 status, age in years and sex were almost always included in the sample metadata. The repertoires were released in a freely available public database meant as a resource for research on the immune response to SARS-CoV-2. The dataset comprised deeply sampled blood TCRbeta repertoires from subjects exposed to, actively infected with, or recovered from COVID-19. The material from the prospective study consisted of cDNA or gDNA derived from T cells, B-cell-depleted T cells, or PBMCs. Where HLA class I and class II types were available, the types were taken from metadata supplied by the sample provider, not from assay-based typing. Results the study describes overall, beyond this receptor: The amount of clinical and demographic metadata varied by source and participant and was provided uncurated.

Another Seattle source contributed samples from volunteer blood donors who had recovered from COVID-19. The collaborating institutions used their own protocols to collect whole blood in K2EDTA tubes. Collaborator samples were shipped for TCRbeta analysis as frozen whole blood, isolated PBMCs, or DNA extracted from either sample type. The immunoSEQ Assay, a bias-controlled multiplex PCR, was used to amplify TCRbeta CDR3 regions from genomic DNA. The authors' analysis ran thus. Within the assay, amplification of reference gene primers was used to estimate how many nucleated cells each sample contained. To quantify the absolute abundance of each unique TCRbeta CDR3 rearrangement, sequence reads were collapsed and filtered. For each sample, productive Simpson clonality was calculated as the square root of Simpson's diversity index across productive rearrangements. The clones in this table, taken by TCRdb from immuneACCESS, are in-frame only. Not every clone is retained; where verified, under half of the shortfall comes from an unresolved V gene, and the cause of the rest is unknown. V, J and clone size reflect that table, while D and trimming were determined from the DNA. A total of some 270,000 clones appear in this sample, 84% of them only once. 1.5% to 1.7% of the sample goes to the ten largest clones.

The CDR1 and CDR2 encoded by the germline V gene are ENHRY and SYGVKD. The CDR3 spans 12 residues, from the cysteine through the phenylalanine. The retained sequence is limited to the CDR3, 36 bases, with the frame set at the first base. V loses 6 bases, J loses 1 base, and the germline ends lie 6 bases apart. Recombination joined TRBV10-3 with TRBJ2-5, with a tentative D gene TRBD2 over 6 matching bases. The sequenced sample was peripheral blood. This sequence originates from a woman aged 40 to 55 who had recovered from COVID-19. The CDR3 loop reads CAIRGGQETQYF. In nucleotides, the sequence is TGTGCCATCAGGGGGGGCCAAGAGACCCAGTACTTC.